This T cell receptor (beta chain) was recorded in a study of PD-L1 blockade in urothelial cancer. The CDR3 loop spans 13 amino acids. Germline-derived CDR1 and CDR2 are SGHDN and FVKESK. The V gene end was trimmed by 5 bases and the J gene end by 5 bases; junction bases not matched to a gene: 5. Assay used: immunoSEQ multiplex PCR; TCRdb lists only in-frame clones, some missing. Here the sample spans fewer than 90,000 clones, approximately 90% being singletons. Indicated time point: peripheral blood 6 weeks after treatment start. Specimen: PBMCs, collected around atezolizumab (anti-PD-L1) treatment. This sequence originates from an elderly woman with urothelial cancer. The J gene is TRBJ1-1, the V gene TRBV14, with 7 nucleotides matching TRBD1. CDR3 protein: CASSSTGVTEAFF. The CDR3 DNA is TGTGCCAGCAGCTCTACAGGGGTAACTGAAGCTTTCTTT. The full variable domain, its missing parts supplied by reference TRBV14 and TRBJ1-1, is EAGVTQFPSHSVIEKGQTVTLRCDPISGHDNLYWYRRVMGKEIKFLLHFVKESKQDESGMPNNRFLAERTGGTYSTLKVQPAELEDSGVYFCASSSTGVTEAFFGQGTRLTVV.